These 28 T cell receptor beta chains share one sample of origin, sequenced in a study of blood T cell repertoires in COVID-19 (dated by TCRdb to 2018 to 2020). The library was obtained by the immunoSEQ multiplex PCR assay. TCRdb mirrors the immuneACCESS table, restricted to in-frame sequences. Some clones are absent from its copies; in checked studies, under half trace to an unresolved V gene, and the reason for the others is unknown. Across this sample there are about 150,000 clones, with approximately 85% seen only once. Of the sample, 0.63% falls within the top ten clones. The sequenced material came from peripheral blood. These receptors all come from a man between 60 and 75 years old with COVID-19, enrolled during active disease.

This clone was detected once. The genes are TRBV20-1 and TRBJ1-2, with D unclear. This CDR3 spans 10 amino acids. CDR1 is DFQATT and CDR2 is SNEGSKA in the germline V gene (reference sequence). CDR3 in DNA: TGCAGCCTGTTTTCGGATGGCTACACCTTC. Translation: CSLFSDGYTF.

The DNA of the CDR3 is TGTGCCAGCAGCTCGTACGACAGGCCGAACACTGAAGCTTTCTTT. Its translation is CASSSYDRPNTEAFF. The chain recombines TRBV5-5 with TRBJ1-1; D is perhaps TRBD1 (6 bases). Germline values: CDR1 SGHKS, CDR2 YYEKEE (reference sequence). With 3 bases removed from V and 1 base from J, the gap between germline ends came to 13 bases. The CDR3 is made up of 15 amino acids.

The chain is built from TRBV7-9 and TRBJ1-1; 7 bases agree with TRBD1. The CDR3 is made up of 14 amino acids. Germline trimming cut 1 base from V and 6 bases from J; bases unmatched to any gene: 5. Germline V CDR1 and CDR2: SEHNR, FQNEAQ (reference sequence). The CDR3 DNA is TGTGCCAGCAGCTTAGGACAGGGTCATCCTGAAGCTTTCTTT. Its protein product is CASSLGQGHPEAFF.

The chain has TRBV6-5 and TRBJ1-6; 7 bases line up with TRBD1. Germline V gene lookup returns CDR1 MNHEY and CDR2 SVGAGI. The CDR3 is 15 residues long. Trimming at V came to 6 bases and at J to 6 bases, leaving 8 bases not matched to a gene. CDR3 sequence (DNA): TGTGCCAGCAGAATATCAACAGGGGTTAATTCACCCCTCCACTTT. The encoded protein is CASRISTGVNSPLHF.

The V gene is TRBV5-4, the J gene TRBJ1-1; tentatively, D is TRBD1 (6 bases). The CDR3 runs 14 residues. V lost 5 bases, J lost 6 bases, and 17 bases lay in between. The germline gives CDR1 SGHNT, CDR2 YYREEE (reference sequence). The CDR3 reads CASSPYRAGAEAFF. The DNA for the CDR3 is TGTGCCAGCAGTCCGTACAGGGCTGGGGCTGAAGCTTTCTTT.

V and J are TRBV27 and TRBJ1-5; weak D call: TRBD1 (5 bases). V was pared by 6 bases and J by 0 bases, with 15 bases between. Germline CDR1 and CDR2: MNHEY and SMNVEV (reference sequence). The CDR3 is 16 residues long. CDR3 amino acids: CASRSGGGDSNQPQHF. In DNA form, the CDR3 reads TGTGCCAGCAGGTCGGGGGGAGGGGATAGCAATCAGCCCCAGCATTTT.

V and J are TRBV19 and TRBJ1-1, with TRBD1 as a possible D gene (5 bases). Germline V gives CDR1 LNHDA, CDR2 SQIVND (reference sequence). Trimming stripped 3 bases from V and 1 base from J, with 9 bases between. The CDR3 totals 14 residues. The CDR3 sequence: CASSILGPNTEAFF. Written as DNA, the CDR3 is TGTGCCAGTAGTATCCTGGGGCCGAACACTGAAGCTTTCTTT.

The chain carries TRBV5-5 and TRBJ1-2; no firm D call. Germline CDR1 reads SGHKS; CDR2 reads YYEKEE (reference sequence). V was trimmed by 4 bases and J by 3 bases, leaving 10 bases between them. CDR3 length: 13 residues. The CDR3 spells CASSTDGDYGYTF. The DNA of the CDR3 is TGTGCCAGCAGCACGGACGGGGACTATGGCTACACCTTC.

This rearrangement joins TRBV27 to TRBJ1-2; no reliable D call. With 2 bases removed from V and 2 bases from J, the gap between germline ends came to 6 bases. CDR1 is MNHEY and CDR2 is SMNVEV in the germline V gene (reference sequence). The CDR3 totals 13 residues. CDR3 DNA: TGTGCCAGCAGTTTACTCGGGAACTATGGCTACACCTTC. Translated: CASSLLGNYGYTF.

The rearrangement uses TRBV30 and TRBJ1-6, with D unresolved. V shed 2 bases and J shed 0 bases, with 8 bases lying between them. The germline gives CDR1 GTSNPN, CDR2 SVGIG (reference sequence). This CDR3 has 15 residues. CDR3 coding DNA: TGTGCCTGGAGTTCTAGTAACTCCTATAATTCACCCCTCCACTTT. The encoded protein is CAWSSSNSYNSPLHF.

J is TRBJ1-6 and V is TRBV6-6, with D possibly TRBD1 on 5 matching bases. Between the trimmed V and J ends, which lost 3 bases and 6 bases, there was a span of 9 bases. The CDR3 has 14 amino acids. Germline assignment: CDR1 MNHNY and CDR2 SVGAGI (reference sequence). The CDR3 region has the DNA TGTGCCAGCAGTTATCCTGACAGTAATTCACCCCTCCACTTT. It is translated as CASSYPDSNSPLHF.

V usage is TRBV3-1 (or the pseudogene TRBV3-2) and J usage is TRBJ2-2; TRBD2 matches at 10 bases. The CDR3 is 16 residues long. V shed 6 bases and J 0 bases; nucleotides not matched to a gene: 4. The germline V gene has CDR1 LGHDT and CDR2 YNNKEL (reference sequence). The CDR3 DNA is TGTGCCAGCAGGCTAGCGGGGGCCGCGAACACCGGGGAGCTGTTTTTT. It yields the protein CASRLAGAANTGELFF.

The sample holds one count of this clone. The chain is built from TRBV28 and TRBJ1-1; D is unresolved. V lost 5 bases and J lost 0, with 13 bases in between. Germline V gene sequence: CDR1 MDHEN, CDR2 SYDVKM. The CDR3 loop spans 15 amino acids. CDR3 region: CASSGRAPMNTEAFF. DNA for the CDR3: TGTGCCAGCAGTGGTAGAGCCCCCATGAACACTGAAGCTTTCTTT.

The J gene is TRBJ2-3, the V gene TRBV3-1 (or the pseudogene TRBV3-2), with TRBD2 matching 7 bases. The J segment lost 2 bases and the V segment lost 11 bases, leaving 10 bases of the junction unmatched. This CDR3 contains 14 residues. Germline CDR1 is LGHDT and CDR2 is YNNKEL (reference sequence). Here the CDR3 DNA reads TGTGCCCCTAGGGAGGGAGAGACCACAGATACGCAGTATTTT. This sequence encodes CAPREGETTDTQYF.

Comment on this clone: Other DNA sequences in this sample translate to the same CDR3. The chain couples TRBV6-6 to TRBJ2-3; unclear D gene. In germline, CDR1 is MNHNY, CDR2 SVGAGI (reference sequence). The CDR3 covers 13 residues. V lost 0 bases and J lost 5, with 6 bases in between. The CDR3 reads CASSYSSGDTQYF. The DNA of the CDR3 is TGTGCCAGCAGTTACTCGTCCGGAGATACGCAGTATTTT.

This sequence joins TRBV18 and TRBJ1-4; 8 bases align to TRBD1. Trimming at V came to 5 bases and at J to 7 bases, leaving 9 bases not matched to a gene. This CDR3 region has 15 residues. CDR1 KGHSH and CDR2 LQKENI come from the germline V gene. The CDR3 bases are TGTGCCAGCTCATTGGACAGGGTCGATCGTGAAAAACTGTTTTTT. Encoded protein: CASSLDRVDREKLFF.

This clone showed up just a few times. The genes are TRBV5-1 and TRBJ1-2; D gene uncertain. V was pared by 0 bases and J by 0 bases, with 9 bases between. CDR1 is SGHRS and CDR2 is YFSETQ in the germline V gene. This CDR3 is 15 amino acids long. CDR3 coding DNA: TGCGCCAGCAGCTTGGCCGATAACTCTAACTATGGCTACACCTTC. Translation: CASSLADNSNYGYTF. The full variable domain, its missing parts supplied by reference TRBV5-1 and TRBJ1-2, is KAGVTQTPRYLIKTRGQQVTLSCSPISGHRSVSWYQQTPGQGLQFLFEYFSETQRNKGNFPGRFSGRQFSNSRSEMNVSTLELGDSALYLCASSLADNSNYGYTFGSGTRLTVV.

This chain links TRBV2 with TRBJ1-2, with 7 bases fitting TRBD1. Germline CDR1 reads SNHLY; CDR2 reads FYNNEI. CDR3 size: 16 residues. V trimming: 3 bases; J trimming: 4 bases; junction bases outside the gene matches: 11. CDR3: CASSDSALNRGYGYTF. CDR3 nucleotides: TGTGCCAGCAGTGATTCGGCTCTCAACAGGGGCTATGGCTACACCTTC.

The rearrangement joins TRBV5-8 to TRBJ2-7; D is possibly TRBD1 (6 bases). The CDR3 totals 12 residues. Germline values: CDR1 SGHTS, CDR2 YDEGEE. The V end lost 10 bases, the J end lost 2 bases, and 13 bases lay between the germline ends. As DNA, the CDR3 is TGTGCCTTCGGGACACCTCCCTACGAGCAGTACTTC. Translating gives CAFGTPPYEQYF.

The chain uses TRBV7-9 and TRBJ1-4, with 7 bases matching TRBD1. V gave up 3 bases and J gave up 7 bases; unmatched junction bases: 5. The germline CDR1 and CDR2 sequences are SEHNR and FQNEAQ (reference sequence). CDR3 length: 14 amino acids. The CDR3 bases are TGTGCCAGCAGCTTCCAGGGGGGTGGTGAAAAACTGTTTTTT. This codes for CASSFQGGGEKLFF.

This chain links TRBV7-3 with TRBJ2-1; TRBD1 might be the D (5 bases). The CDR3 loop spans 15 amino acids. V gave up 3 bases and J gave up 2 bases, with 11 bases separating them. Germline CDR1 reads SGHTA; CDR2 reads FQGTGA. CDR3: CASSFSGQAYNEQFF. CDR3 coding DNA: TGTGCCAGCAGCTTTTCAGGACAAGCCTACAATGAGCAGTTCTTC.

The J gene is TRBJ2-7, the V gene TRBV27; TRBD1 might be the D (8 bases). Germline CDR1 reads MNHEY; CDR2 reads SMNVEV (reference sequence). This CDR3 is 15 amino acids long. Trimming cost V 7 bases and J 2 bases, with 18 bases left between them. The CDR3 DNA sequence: TGTGCCAGCACTCCCGGACAGGGAGGGACCTACGAGCAGTACTTC. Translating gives CASTPGQGGTYEQYF.

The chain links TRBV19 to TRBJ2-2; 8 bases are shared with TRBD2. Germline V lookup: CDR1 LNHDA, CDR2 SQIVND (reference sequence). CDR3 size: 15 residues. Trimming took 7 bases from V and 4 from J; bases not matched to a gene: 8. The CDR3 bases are TGTGCCAGTATTCATAGCGGGATTTCCACCGGGGAGCTGTTTTTT. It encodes CASIHSGISTGELFF.

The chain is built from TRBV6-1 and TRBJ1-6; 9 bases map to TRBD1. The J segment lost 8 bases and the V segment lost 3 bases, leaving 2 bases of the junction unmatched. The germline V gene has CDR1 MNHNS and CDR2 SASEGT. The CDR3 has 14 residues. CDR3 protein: CASSDDRGYSPLHF. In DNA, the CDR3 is TGTGCCAGCAGTGATGACAGGGGGTATTCACCCCTCCACTTT.

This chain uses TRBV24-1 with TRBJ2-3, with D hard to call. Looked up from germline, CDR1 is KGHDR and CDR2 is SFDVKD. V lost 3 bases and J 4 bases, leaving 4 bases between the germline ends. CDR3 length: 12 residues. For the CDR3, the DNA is TGTGCCACCAGTGATGGGCCAGATACGCAGTATTTT. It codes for CATSDGPDTQYF.

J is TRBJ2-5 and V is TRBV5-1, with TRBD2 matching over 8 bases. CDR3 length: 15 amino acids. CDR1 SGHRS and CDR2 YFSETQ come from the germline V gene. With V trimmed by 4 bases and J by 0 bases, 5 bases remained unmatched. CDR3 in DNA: TGCGCCAGCAGCCCCGGACTAGCTTACCAAGAGACCCAGTACTTC. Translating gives CASSPGLAYQETQYF. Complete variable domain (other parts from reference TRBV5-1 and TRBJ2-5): KAGVTQTPRYLIKTRGQQVTLSCSPISGHRSVSWYQQTPGQGLQFLFEYFSETQRNKGNFPGRFSGRQFSNSRSEMNVSTLELGDSALYLCASSPGLAYQETQYFGPGTRLLVL.

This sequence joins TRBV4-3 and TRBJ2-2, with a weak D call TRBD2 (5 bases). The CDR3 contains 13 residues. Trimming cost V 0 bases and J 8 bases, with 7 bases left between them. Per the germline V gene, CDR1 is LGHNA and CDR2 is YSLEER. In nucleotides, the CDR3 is TGCGCCAGCAGCCAAGATAGGAGGGGGGAGCTGTTTTTT. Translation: CASSQDRRGELFF.

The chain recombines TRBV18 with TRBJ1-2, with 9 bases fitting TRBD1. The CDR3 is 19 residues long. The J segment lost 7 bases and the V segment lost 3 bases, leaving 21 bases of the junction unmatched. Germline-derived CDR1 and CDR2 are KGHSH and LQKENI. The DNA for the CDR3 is TGTGCCAGCTCACCGCCCAACTCCACGCCGGGACAGGGTGGTTCTGGCTACACCTTC. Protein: CASSPPNSTPGQGGSGYTF.